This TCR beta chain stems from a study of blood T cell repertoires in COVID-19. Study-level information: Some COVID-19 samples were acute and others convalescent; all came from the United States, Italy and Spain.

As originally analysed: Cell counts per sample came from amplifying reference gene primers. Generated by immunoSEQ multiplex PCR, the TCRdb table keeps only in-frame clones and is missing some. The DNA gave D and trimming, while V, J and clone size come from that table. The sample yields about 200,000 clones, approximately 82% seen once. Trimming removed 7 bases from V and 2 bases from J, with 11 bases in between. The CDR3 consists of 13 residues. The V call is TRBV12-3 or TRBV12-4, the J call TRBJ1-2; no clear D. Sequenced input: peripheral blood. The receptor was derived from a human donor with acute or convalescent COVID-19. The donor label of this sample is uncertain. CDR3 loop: CASTLRENYGYTF. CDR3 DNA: TGTGCCAGCACCTTACGGGAGAACTATGGCTACACCTTC.